This entry lists 23 T cell receptor beta chains sequenced from one sample in a study of blood T cell repertoires in COVID-19. The assay was immunoSEQ multiplex PCR, and TCRdb's table has in-frame clones only and misses some. The sample lists 310,000 or so clones, 86% occurring once. Sequenced sample: peripheral blood. These receptors were taken from a woman aged 45-65 years with acute or convalescent COVID-19.

The rearrangement links TRBV20-1 to TRBJ2-7; 11 bases agree with TRBD2. There are 16 residues in the CDR3. Germline V gene lookup returns CDR1 DFQATT and CDR2 SNEGSKA (reference sequence). V shed 3 bases, J shed 3 bases, and the junction held 10 bases outside the gene matches. The chain's CDR3 is CSASRVETSGSYEQYF. The CDR3 DNA is TGCAGTGCTAGTCGGGTCGAAACTAGCGGGAGCTACGAGCAGTACTTC.

The genes are TRBV10-1 and TRBJ2-1; D may be TRBD1 (7 bases). Trimming left V 8 bases short and J 12 bases short, with 23 bases between. CDR1 is WNHNN and CDR2 is SYGVQD in the germline V gene (reference sequence). CDR3 length equals 14 residues. In DNA form, the CDR3 reads TGCGCCAGCCCAGGGGGGAAATCGGGGGTTGGGCAGTTCTTC. Translation gives CASPGGKSGVGQFF.

The sample holds one count of this clone. The chain is built from TRBV2 and TRBJ2-5; 14 nucleotides agree with TRBD2. This CDR3 contains 17 residues. Germline trimming cut 6 bases from V and 5 bases from J; bases unmatched to any gene: 11. Germline CDR1 SNHLY, CDR2 FYNNEI. This CDR3 reads CASSPRLAGGSWETQYF. The CDR3 DNA reads as TGTGCCAGCAGCCCCAGACTAGCGGGAGGGTCTTGGGAGACCCAGTACTTC.

The V gene is TRBV5-5, the J gene TRBJ1-3; 10 positions agree with TRBD1. Germline V CDR1 and CDR2: SGHKS, YYEKEE (reference sequence). V dropped 2 bases and J dropped 7; count of bases not matched to a gene: 6. The CDR3 is made up of 15 amino acids. CDR3 loop: CASSLGTGVSNTIYF. The CDR3 DNA is TGTGCCAGCAGCTTAGGGACAGGGGTTTCGAACACCATATATTTT.

This chain links TRBV7-2 with TRBJ2-1, with D perhaps matching TRBD1 (5 bases). Trimming took off 7 bases at V and 6 bases at J, with 16 bases between the two ends. The V gene's germline CDR1 is SGHTA and CDR2 FQGNSA. The CDR3 is 14 amino acids. The CDR3: CASTWQGPSNEQFF. The CDR3 DNA reads as TGTGCCAGCACCTGGCAGGGTCCGTCCAATGAGCAGTTCTTC.

The chain joins TRBV2 to TRBJ2-5; D may be TRBD1 (5 bases). The CDR3 covers 15 residues. CDR1 and CDR2 (germline): SNHLY, FYNNEI. Trimming stripped 5 bases from V and 5 bases from J, with 18 bases between. Here the CDR3 reads CASSPAGSLWETQYF. Here the CDR3 DNA reads TGTGCCAGCAGTCCCGCAGGGTCCCTTTGGGAGACCCAGTACTTC.

The chain joins TRBV5-1 to TRBJ2-7, with TRBD2 identical over 13 bases. The V and J ends lost 7 bases and 4 bases, in that order; junction bases with no gene match: 2. Germline CDR1 is SGHRS and CDR2 is YFSETQ. The CDR3 sequence is 13 residues long. The CDR3 spells CASGTSGDYEQYF. The CDR3 DNA reads as TGCGCCAGCGGGACTAGCGGGGATTACGAGCAGTACTTC.

In DNA form, the CDR3 reads TGTGCCAGTAGTATTGGAGGCACGAACACTGAAGCTTTCTTT. It translates to CASSIGGTNTEAFF. The chain combines TRBV19 with TRBJ1-1; D remains unclear. Germline V gives CDR1 LNHDA, CDR2 SQIVND (reference sequence). With 3 bases removed from V and 1 base from J, the gap between germline ends came to 9 bases. CDR3 length: 14 residues.

The rearrangement links TRBV9 to TRBJ2-1; 7 bases match TRBD2. The CDR3 consists of 18 residues. Germline CDR1 SGDLS, CDR2 YYNGEE. Trimming at V came to 0 bases and at J to 0 bases, leaving 9 bases not matched to a gene. CDR3 nucleotide sequence: TGTGCCAGCAGCGTAGAGGGCCTCGGACTAGGCTCCTACAATGAGCAGTTCTTC. Translating it yields CASSVEGLGLGSYNEQFF.

The CDR3 reads CASSDIGDTQYF. The CDR3 DNA sequence: TGTGCCAGCAGCGACATTGGGGATACGCAGTATTTT. The chain combines TRBV13 with TRBJ2-3, with D hard to call. Germline loops: CDR1 PRHDT, CDR2 FYEKMQ (reference sequence). V lost 5 bases and J lost 6, with 9 bases in between. The CDR3 runs to 12 residues.

This chain connects TRBV20-1 to TRBJ1-1; D perhaps matches TRBD1 (5 bases). The V and J ends lost 3 bases and 1 base respectively, with 12 bases between them. Germline CDR1 and CDR2: DFQATT and SNEGSKA (reference sequence). The CDR3 extends over 14 amino acids. The CDR3 DNA reads TGCAGTGCTAGTTGGGGCACGAGGAACACTGAAGCTTTCTTT. It encodes CSASWGTRNTEAFF.

The chain has TRBV27 and TRBJ2-7, with D possibly matching TRBD2 (7 bases). Trimming left V 6 bases short and J 0 bases short, with 12 bases between. CDR3 length: 14 residues. The V gene's germline CDR1 is MNHEY and CDR2 SMNVEV (reference sequence). The CDR3 coding sequence is TGTGCCAGCAGAGAGGGGGGGGGCTCCTACGAGCAGTACTTC. Amino acid sequence: CASREGGGSYEQYF.

On this clone itself: Other DNA sequences of this sample code for an identical CDR3. The chain recombines TRBV24-1 with TRBJ2-3; TRBD2 agrees at 8 bases. V lost 1 base and J lost 0; bases outside the gene matches: 2. Germline V gene data show CDR1 as KGHDR and CDR2 as SFDVKD. The CDR3 spans 16 residues. The CDR3 DNA reads as TGTGCCACCAGTGATTTAGCGGGAGCTAGCACAGATACGCAGTATTTT. Protein sequence: CATSDLAGASTDTQYF.

This chain connects TRBV5-1 to TRBJ2-2; 9 bases are shared with TRBD2. This CDR3 is built from 14 residues. The germline gives CDR1 SGHRS, CDR2 YFSETQ. V lost 2 bases and J lost 7; bases outside the gene matches: 3. CDR3 region: CASSFSGSVGELFF. The DNA for the CDR3 is TGCGCCAGCAGCTTTAGCGGGAGTGTCGGGGAGCTGTTTTTT.

The rearrangement uses TRBV3-1 (or the pseudogene TRBV3-2) and TRBJ1-2; no clear D. In germline, CDR1 is LGHDT, CDR2 YNNKEL (reference sequence). V lost 0 bases and J lost 4, with 15 bases in between. The CDR3 consists of 16 residues. This chain's CDR3 is CASSQDAGMRPYGYTF. The CDR3 DNA is TGTGCCAGCAGCCAAGATGCGGGGATGAGACCCTATGGCTACACCTTC.

Remarks on this clone: Germline is not matched at one junction end, which may reflect a read error. The gene calls are TRBV7-7 and TRBJ2-3; 9 bases are shared with TRBD2. The CDR3 spans 15 residues. CDR1 and CDR2 from the germline V gene are SSHAT and FNYEAQ (reference sequence). The CDR3: CASSFSGSGTDTQYF. CDR3 nucleotide sequence: TGTGCTAGCAGCTTTAGCGGGAGCGGGACAGATACGCAGTATTTT.

This chain joins TRBV18 and TRBJ2-2; D possibly corresponds to TRBD2 (6 bases). The length of the CDR3 is 15 residues. V shed 6 bases and J shed 4 bases, with 15 bases lying between them. Germline values: CDR1 KGHSH, CDR2 LQKENI. This CDR3 is CASSQTSPGTGELFF. The DNA of the CDR3 is TGTGCCAGCTCCCAGACTAGTCCCGGCACCGGGGAGCTGTTTTTT.

This clone was detected only once. This sequence joins TRBV4-1 and TRBJ2-3; D is perhaps TRBD2 (6 bases). Germline V lookup: CDR1 MGHRA, CDR2 YSYEKL. Trimming cost V 0 bases and J 2 bases, with 9 bases left between them. This CDR3 contains 15 residues. The CDR3 coding sequence is TGCGCCAGCAGCCAAGATGGCGGGGACACAGATACGCAGTATTTT. Residues: CASSQDGGDTDTQYF.

This clone was seen just once. The CDR3 nucleotides are TGTGCCAGCACCGAACAGGGAACCCACACTGAAGCTTTCTTT. Protein: CASTEQGTHTEAFF. The chain has TRBV28 and TRBJ1-1; a possible D gene is TRBD1 (6 bases). The CDR3 loop spans 14 amino acids. Trimming took 7 bases from V and 3 from J, leaving 15 bases between them. Germline lookup yields CDR1 MDHEN and CDR2 SYDVKM. The variable domain in full, completed from reference TRBV28 and TRBJ1-1, reads DVKVTQSSRYLVKRTGEKVFLECVQDMDHENMFWYRQDPGLGLRLIYFSYDVKMKEKGDIPEGYSVSREKKERFSLILESASTNQTSMYLCASTEQGTHTEAFFGQGTRLTVV.

This rearrangement joins TRBV18 to TRBJ1-1, with a weak D call TRBD1 (5 bases). V lost 3 bases, J lost 2 bases, and 16 bases lay in between. Germline lookup yields CDR1 KGHSH and CDR2 LQKENI. The CDR3 runs to 16 residues. The CDR3 coding sequence is TGTGCCAGCTCACCGCGTGTCGGGGGATCTAACACTGAAGCTTTCTTT. Its protein is CASSPRVGGSNTEAFF.

This rearrangement joins TRBV28 to TRBJ1-1; D call uncertain. The CDR3 has 15 residues. V lost 0 bases to trimming and J lost 1 base, with 9 bases between them. In germline, CDR1 is MDHEN, CDR2 SYDVKM. The CDR3 is CASSLWGRGNTEAFF. DNA of the CDR3: TGTGCCAGCAGTTTATGGGGCCGGGGGAACACTGAAGCTTTCTTT.

This chain connects TRBV24-1 to TRBJ1-5, with unresolved D. V was shortened by 5 bases and J by 0 bases, with 10 bases between the two germline ends. Germline loops: CDR1 KGHDR, CDR2 SFDVKD. The CDR3 contains 15 residues. The CDR3, as DNA: TGTGCCACCAGTGGTCTCAGTGATAGCAATCAGCCCCAGCATTTT. Protein sequence: CATSGLSDSNQPQHF.

This clone has more than one count but fewer than ten. The chain carries TRBV5-4 and TRBJ2-1, with TRBD1 matching over 7 bases. V shed 7 bases, J shed 7 bases, and the junction held 11 bases outside the gene matches. CDR1 and CDR2 from the germline V gene are SGHNT and YYREEE (reference sequence). The CDR3 extends over 14 amino acids. The CDR3: CASSNRGQRNEQFF. The CDR3 bases are TGTGCCAGCTCCAATCGGGGACAGAGGAATGAGCAGTTCTTC.